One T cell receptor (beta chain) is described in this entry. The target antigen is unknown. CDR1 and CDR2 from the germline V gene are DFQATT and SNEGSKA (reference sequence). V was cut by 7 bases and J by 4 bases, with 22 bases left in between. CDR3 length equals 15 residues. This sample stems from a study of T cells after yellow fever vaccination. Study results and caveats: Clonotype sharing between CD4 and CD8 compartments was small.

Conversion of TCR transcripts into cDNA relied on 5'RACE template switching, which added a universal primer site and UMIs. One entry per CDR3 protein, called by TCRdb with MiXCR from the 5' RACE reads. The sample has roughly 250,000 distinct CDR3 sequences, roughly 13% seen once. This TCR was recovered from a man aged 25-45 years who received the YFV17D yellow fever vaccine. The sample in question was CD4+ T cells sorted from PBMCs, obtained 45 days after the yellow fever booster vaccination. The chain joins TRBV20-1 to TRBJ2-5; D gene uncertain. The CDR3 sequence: CSVMPLVGPLETQYF. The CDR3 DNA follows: TGCAGTGTCATGCCCCTGGTGGGTCCGCTAGAGACCCAGTACTTC.